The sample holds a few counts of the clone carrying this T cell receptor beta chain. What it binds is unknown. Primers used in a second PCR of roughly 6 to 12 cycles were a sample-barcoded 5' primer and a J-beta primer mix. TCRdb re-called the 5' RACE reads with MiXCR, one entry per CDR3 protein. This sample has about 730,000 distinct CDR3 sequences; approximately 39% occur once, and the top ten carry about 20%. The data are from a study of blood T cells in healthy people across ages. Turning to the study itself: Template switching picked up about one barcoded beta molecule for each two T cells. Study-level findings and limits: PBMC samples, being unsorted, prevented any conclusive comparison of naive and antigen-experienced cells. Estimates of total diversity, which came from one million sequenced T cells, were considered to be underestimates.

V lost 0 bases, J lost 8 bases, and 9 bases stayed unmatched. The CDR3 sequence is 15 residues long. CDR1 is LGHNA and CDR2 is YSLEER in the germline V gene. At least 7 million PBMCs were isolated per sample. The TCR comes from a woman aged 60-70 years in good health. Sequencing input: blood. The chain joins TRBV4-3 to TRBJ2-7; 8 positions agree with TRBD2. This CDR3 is CASSQDDSGGRKQYF. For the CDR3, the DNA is TGCGCCAGCAGCCAAGATGACAGCGGGGGTCGCAAGCAGTACTTC.